These 14 T cell receptor beta chains were all obtained from the same sample, sequenced in a study of identical twins' blood T cells. MiXCR was run by TCRdb on the 5' RACE reads, yielding one entry per CDR3 protein. The sample records a few hundred thousand distinct CDR3 sequences, around 30% being singletons. Sequencing was performed on PBMCs. Receptors originate from a woman between 18 and 55 years old in good health.

Concerning this clonotype: This may be a read error: a much more frequent sequence differs by one nucleotide. The rearrangement links TRBV5-1 to TRBJ1-1; 7 bases agree with TRBD1. The CDR3 sequence is 14 residues long. Germline CDR1 reads SGHRS; CDR2 reads YFSETQ. V lost 6 bases to trimming and J lost 0 bases; unmatched junction nucleotides: 5. CDR3 in DNA: TGCGCCAGCACAGGCGGGACAGTGAACACTGAAGCTTTCTTT. It specifies CASTGGTVNTEAFF.

This clonotype came up a few times. The chain links TRBV7-9 to TRBJ1-4; D uncertain. V lost 1 base, J lost 0 bases, and 3 bases lay in between. Germline values: CDR1 SEHNR, CDR2 FQNEAQ (reference sequence). The length of the CDR3 is 14 residues. The CDR3 loop is CASSLGSTNEKLFF. The CDR3 bases are TGTGCCAGCAGCTTAGGGTCAACTAATGAAAAACTGTTTTTT.

Ten or more counts support this clonotype. The rearrangement joins TRBV20-1 to TRBJ1-1; 11 nucleotides align to TRBD1. The germline CDR1 and CDR2 sequences are DFQATT and SNEGSKA (reference sequence). After removal of 5 bases from V and 6 bases from J, the junction contained 5 bases not matched to a gene. The CDR3 extends over 13 amino acids. The CDR3 protein is CSAYGQGAAEAFF. The CDR3 bases are TGCAGTGCTTACGGACAGGGGGCAGCTGAAGCTTTCTTT.

This clonotype has a count of ten or more. The J gene is TRBJ2-1, the V gene TRBV12-3 or TRBV12-4, with TRBD2 as a possible D gene (6 bases). V was clipped by 3 bases and J by 8 bases, with 14 bases between them. The CDR3 is 14 residues long. The CDR3 is CASSFGGYEDEQFF. CDR3 nucleotide sequence: TGTGCCAGCAGTTTTGGGGGGTATGAAGATGAGCAGTTCTTC.

Comments on this clonotype: The germline gene is not matched at one end of the junction; a read error may be the cause. The chain recombines TRBV29-1 with TRBJ2-2; 13 positions agree with TRBD2. Germline lookup yields CDR1 SQVTM and CDR2 ANQGSEA. CDR3 length: 15 residues. Here the CDR3 reads CSVEGLAGVTGELFF. The CDR3 DNA reads as TGCAGCGTGGAAGGACTAGCGGGAGTGACCGGGGAGCTGTTTTTT.

The rearrangement links TRBV29-1 to TRBJ2-1, with D uncertain. The CDR3 consists of 11 residues. Germline V lookup: CDR1 SQVTM, CDR2 ANQGSEA. V was trimmed by 7 bases and J by 4 bases, leaving 8 bases between them. Here the CDR3 DNA reads TGCAGCGGAAGCGAGTACAATGAGCAGTTCTTC. Encoded protein: CSGSEYNEQFF.

In its sample, this clonotype was seen a few times. V gene TRBV29-1 combines with J gene TRBJ2-3, with 7 bases lining up with TRBD2. The germline gives CDR1 SQVTM, CDR2 ANQGSEA. The CDR3 length is 13 residues. The V gene end was trimmed by 3 bases and the J gene end by 6 bases; junction bases not matched to a gene: 6. The chain's CDR3 is CSVETSTQDTQYF. CDR3 nucleotides: TGCAGCGTTGAGACTAGCACCCAGGATACGCAGTATTTT.

This chain joins TRBV14 and TRBJ1-3; the D is unclear. Deletions cut 1 base from V and 4 bases from J, with 11 bases between. The CDR3 loop spans 15 amino acids. Germline CDR1 is SGHDN and CDR2 is FVKESK. CDR3 nucleotide sequence: TGTGCCAGCAGCCAAGCACGGGCGGGCGGAAACACCATATATTTT. This gives the protein CASSQARAGGNTIYF.

V is TRBV12-3 or TRBV12-4 and J is TRBJ2-4; D may be TRBD1 (5 bases). This CDR3 is 12 amino acids long. The germline V and J ends were trimmed by 6 bases and 7 bases, with 10 bases remaining between them. The CDR3 is CASSLDSNIQYF. The DNA of the CDR3 is TGTGCCAGCAGCCTCGACAGTAACATTCAGTACTTC.

This clonotype was seen more than once but under ten times. The chain is built from TRBV15 and TRBJ1-5; D is possibly TRBD1 (5 bases). Trimming took 9 bases from V and 7 from J, leaving 13 bases between them. The CDR3 is 12 residues long. Germline CDR1 is LNHNV and CDR2 is YYDKDF (reference sequence). This chain's CDR3 is CATGKGAQPQHF. CDR3 coding DNA: TGTGCCACTGGAAAAGGGGCCCAGCCCCAGCATTTT.

This clonotype showed up many times. V and J are TRBV25-1 and TRBJ2-7; 10 nucleotides align to TRBD2. Germline V gives CDR1 MGHDK, CDR2 SYGVNS. V trimming: 4 bases; J trimming: 4 bases; junction bases outside the gene matches: 7. This CDR3 spans 15 amino acids. The CDR3 loop reads CASSATSGISYEQYF. The CDR3 DNA follows: TGTGCCAGCAGTGCCACTAGCGGGATTTCTTACGAGCAGTACTTC.

This clonotype was seen repeatedly, ten times or more. This chain uses TRBV11-1 with TRBJ2-1; no firm D call. The CDR3 covers 13 residues. CDR1 is SGHAT and CDR2 is FQDESV in the germline V gene (reference sequence). The germline V and J ends were trimmed by 1 base and 6 bases, with 7 bases remaining between them. The CDR3 here is CASSLGYVNEQFF. The DNA of the CDR3 is TGTGCCAGCAGCTTAGGGTACGTCAATGAGCAGTTCTTC.

This clonotype was found a few times. The CDR3 DNA is TGTGCCAGTAGCCCCTGGACAGCTAACTATGGCTACACCTTC. This gives the protein CASSPWTANYGYTF. The rearrangement uses TRBV19 and TRBJ1-2; TRBD1 is a possible D gene (6 bases). CDR3 length: 14 amino acids. Trimming took 6 bases from V and 0 from J, leaving 11 bases between them. Germline V gene data show CDR1 as LNHDA and CDR2 as SQIVND (reference sequence).

Details on this clonotype: Being one base from a much bigger clone, this may be a read error. The genes are TRBV19 and TRBJ1-5, with D possibly being TRBD1 (5 bases). The CDR3 runs 17 residues. Germline V gives CDR1 LNHDA, CDR2 SQIVND (reference sequence). The CDR3 DNA sequence: TGTGCCAGTAGTCCACATCCGGGACGGTTTAGCAATCGGCCCCAGCATTTT. Translated, it gives CASSPHPGRFSNRPQHF.